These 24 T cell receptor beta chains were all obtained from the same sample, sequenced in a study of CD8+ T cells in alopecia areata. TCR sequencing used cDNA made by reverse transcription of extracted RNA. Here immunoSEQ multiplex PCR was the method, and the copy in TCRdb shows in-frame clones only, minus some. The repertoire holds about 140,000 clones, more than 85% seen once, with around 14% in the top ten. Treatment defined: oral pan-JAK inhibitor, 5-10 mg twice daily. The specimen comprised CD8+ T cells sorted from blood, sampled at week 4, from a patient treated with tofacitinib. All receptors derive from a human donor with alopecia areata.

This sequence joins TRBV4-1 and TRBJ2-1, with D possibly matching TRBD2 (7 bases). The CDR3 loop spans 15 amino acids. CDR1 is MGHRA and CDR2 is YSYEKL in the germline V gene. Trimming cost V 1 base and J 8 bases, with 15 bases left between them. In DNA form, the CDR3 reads TGCGCCAGCAGCCAAGTTCTTAGGGGGGGAGATGAGCAGTTCTTC. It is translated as CASSQVLRGGDEQFF.

The CDR3 coding sequence is TGTGCCAGCAGGACAGGGGCAATAGGCGAGCAGTACTTC. It yields the protein CASRTGAIGEQYF. The genes are TRBV27 and TRBJ2-7, with TRBD1 identical over 8 bases. CDR1 and CDR2 from the germline V gene are MNHEY and SMNVEV (reference sequence). This CDR3 contains 13 residues. Trimming at V came to 6 bases and at J to 6 bases, leaving 7 bases not matched to a gene.

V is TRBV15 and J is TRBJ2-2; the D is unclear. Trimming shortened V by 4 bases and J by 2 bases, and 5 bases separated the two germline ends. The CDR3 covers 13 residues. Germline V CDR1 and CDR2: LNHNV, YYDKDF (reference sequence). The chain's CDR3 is CATSIVNTGELFF. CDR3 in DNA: TGTGCCACCAGCATAGTAAACACCGGGGAGCTGTTTTTT.

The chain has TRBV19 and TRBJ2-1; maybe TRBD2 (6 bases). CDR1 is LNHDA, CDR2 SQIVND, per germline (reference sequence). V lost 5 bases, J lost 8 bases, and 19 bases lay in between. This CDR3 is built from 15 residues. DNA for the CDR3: TGTGCCAGTAGTCCTGGAGGCGGGGTGAAGGATGAGCAGTTCTTC. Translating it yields CASSPGGGVKDEQFF.

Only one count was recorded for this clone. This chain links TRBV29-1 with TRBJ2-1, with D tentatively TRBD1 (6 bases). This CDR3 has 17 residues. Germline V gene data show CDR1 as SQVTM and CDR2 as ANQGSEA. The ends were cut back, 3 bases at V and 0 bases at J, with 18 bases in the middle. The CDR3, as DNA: TGCAGCGTTGATCCGGCAGGGGCCCGTAGCTCCTACAATGAGCAGTTCTTC. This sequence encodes CSVDPAGARSSYNEQFF.

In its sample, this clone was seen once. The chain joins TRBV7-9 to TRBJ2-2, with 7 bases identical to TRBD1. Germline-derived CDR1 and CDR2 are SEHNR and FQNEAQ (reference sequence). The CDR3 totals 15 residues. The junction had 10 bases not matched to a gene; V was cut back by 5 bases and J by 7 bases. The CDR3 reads CASSPRTGSNGELFF. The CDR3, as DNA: TGTGCCAGCAGCCCTCGGACAGGTTCGAACGGGGAGCTGTTTTTT. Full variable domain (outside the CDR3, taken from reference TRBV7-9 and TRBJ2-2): DTGVSQNPRHKITKRGQNVTFRCDPISEHNRLYWYRQTLGQGPEFLTYFQNEAQLEKSRLLSDRFSAERPKGSFSTLEIQRTEQGDSAMYLCASSPRTGSNGELFFGEGSRLTVL.

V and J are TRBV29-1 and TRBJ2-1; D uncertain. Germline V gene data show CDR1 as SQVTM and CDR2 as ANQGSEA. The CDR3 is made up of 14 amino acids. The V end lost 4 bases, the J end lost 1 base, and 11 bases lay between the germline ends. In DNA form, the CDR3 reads TGCAGCGTTGTTTGGGCACTTTCCTACAATGAGCAGTTCTTC. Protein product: CSVVWALSYNEQFF.

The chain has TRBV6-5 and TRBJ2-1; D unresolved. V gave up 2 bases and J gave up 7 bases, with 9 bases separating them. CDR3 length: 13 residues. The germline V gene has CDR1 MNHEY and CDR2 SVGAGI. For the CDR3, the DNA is TGTGCCAGCAGTTACGGGCAGTGGAATGAGCAGTTCTTC. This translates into CASSYGQWNEQFF.

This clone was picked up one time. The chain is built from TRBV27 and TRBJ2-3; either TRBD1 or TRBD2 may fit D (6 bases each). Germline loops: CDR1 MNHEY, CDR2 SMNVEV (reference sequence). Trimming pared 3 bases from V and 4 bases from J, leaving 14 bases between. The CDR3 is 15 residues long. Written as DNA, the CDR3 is TGTGCCAGCAGTTTCCACGAGGGGGGACCAGATACGCAGTATTTT. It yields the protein CASSFHEGGPDTQYF.

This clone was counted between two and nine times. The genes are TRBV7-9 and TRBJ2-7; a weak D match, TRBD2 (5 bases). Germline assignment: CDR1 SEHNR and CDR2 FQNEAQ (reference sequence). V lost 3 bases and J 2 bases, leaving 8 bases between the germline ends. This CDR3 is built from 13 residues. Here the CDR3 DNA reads TGTGCCAGCAGCTTTCCGGGGACCTACGAGCAGTACTTC. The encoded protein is CASSFPGTYEQYF.

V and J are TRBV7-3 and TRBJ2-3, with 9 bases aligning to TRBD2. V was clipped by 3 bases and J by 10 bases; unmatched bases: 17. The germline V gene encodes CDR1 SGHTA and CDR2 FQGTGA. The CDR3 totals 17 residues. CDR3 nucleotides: TGTGCCAGCAGCTTTAATCCGGGACTAGCTCCCGAGGGGGCGCAGTATTTT. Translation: CASSFNPGLAPEGAQYF.

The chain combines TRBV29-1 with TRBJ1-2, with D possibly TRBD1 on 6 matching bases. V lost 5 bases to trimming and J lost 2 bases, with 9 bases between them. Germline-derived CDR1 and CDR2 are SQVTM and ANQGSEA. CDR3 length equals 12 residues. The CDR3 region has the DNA TGCAGCGTTCCTGACAGGAACTATGGCTACACCTTC. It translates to CSVPDRNYGYTF.

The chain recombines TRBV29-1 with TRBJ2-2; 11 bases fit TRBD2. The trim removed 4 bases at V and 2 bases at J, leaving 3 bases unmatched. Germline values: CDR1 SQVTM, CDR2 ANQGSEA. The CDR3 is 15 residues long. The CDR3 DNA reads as TGCAGCGTTGGACTAGCGGGGACCAACACCGGGGAGCTGTTTTTT. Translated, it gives CSVGLAGTNTGELFF.

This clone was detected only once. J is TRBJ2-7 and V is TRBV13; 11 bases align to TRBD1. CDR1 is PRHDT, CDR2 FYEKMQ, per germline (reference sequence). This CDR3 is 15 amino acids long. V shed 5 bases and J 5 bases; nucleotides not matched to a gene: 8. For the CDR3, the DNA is TGTGCCAGCAGCACCGGACAGGGGGCTTTCCACGAGCAGTACTTC. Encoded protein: CASSTGQGAFHEQYF.

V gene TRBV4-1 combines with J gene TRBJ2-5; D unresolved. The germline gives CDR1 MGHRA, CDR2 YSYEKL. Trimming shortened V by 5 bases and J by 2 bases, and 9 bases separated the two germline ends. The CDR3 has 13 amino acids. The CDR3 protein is CASSGYSQETQYF. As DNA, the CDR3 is TGCGCCAGCAGCGGGTACAGTCAAGAGACCCAGTACTTC.

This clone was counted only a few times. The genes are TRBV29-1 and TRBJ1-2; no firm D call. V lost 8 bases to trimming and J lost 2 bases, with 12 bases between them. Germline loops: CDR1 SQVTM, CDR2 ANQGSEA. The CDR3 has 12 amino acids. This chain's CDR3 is CSSGGENYGYTF. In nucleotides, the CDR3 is TGCAGCTCCGGCGGGGAAAACTATGGCTACACCTTC. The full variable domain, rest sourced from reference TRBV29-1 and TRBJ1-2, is SAVISQKPSRDICQRGTSLTIQCQVDSQVTMMFWYRQQPGQSLTLIATANQGSEATYESGFVIDKFPISRPNLTFSTLTVSNMSPEDSSIYLCSSGGENYGYTFGSGTRLTVV.

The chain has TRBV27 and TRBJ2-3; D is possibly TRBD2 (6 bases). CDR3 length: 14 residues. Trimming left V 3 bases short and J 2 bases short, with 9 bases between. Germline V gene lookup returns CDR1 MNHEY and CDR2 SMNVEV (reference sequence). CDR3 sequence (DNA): TGTGCCAGCAGTTTGCTAGCGACCACAGATACGCAGTATTTT. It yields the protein CASSLLATTDTQYF.

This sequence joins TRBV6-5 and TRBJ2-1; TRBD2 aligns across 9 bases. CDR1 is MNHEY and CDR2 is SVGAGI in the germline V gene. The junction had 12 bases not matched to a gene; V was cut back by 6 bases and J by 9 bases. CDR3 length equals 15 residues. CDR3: CASSNSGSSLGEQFF. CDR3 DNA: TGTGCCAGCAGCAATAGCGGGAGCTCATTGGGTGAGCAGTTCTTC.

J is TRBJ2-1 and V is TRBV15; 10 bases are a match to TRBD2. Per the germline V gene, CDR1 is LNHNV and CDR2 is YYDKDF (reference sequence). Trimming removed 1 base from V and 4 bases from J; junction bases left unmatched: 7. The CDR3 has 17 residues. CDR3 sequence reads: CATSRVSWTSGYNEQFF. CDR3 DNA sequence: TGTGCCACCAGCAGAGTTTCCTGGACTAGCGGATACAATGAGCAGTTCTTC. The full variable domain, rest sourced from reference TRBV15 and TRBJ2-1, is DAMVIQNPRYQVTQFGKPVTLSCSQTLNHNVMYWYQQKSSQAPKLLFHYYDKDFNNEADTPDNFQSRRPNTSFCFLDIRSPGLGDTAMYLCATSRVSWTSGYNEQFFGPGTRLTVL.

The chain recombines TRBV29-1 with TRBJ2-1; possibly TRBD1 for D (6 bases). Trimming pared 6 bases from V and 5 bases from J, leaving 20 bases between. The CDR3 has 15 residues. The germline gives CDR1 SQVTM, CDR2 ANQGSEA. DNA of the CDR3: TGCAGCGTGATTTGGGGGCCGACACATAACAATGAGCAGTTCTTC. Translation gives CSVIWGPTHNNEQFF.

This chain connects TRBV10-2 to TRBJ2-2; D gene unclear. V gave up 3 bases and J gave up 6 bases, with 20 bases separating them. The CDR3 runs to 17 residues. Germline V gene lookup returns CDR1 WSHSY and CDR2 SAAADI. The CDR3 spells CASSDPSGPSSPGELFF. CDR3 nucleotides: TGCGCCAGCAGTGACCCGTCCGGCCCTTCGTCCCCCGGGGAGCTGTTTTTT.

CDR3 loop: CASSSGGWYTGELFF. The CDR3 region has the DNA TGTGCCAGCAGCTCCGGGGGATGGTACACCGGGGAGCTGTTTTTT. V gene TRBV5-8 combines with J gene TRBJ2-2; D may be TRBD2 (6 bases). This CDR3 spans 15 amino acids. Germline lookup yields CDR1 SGHTS and CDR2 YDEGEE. With 3 bases removed from V and 3 bases from J, the gap between germline ends came to 12 bases.

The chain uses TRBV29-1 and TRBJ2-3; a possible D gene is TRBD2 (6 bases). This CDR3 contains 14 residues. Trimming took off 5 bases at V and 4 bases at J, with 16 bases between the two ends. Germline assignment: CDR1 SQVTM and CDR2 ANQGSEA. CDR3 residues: CSVLPEGGADTQYF. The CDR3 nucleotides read TGCAGCGTTCTCCCTGAGGGCGGGGCAGATACGCAGTATTTT.

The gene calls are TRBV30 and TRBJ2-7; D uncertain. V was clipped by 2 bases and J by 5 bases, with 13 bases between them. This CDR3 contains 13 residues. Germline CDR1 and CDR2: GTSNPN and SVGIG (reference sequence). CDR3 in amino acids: CAWSPWSGNEQYF. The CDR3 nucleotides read TGTGCCTGGAGTCCTTGGAGTGGCAACGAGCAGTACTTC.